The next 23 T cell receptor beta chains were all read from a single sample in a study of monozygotic twins with cystic fibrosis. TCRdb keeps only in-frame clones here, not all; method: immunoSEQ multiplex PCR. Of about 20,000 clones in the sample, about 96% were seen once. The sample comprised blood. These receptors originate from a girl aged 2 to 10 with cystic fibrosis.

The chain has TRBV5-1 and TRBJ1-2; D ambiguous. The CDR3 is 14 amino acids. With 4 bases removed from V and 1 base from J, the gap between germline ends came to 11 bases. Germline CDR1 SGHRS, CDR2 YFSETQ. This chain's CDR3 is CASSPDGVNYGYTF. CDR3 nucleotides: TGCGCCAGCAGCCCGGACGGAGTTAACTATGGCTACACCTTC.

The rearrangement joins TRBV5-1 to TRBJ1-5; TRBD1 might be the D (5 bases). Germline V CDR1 and CDR2: SGHRS, YFSETQ. This CDR3 has 14 amino acids. Trimming took 0 bases from V and 6 from J, leaving 10 bases between them. CDR3 bases: TGCGCCAGCAGCTTGGTAAGGGGAGGTCAGCCCCAGCATTTT. It codes for CASSLVRGGQPQHF.

The chain has TRBV6-1 and TRBJ1-5, with unresolved D. Trimming took 1 base from V and 0 from J, leaving 10 bases between them. The CDR3 is 16 residues long. Germline loops: CDR1 MNHNS, CDR2 SASEGT. CDR3 sequence: CASSEGVGYSNQPQHF. The CDR3 nucleotides read TGTGCCAGCAGTGAAGGGGTGGGATATAGCAATCAGCCCCAGCATTTT.

As concerns this clone: Likely a read error: the CDR3 ends without its conserved phenylalanine or tryptophan. The DNA is left out, because the CDR3 cannot be placed on it with certainty; the CDR3 is given as TCRdb lists it. This chain joins TRBV6-4 and TRBJ1-6; TRBD1 is taken as the D call from the table, unchecked against the DNA. With termini counted, the CDR3 has 10 amino acids. Germline CDR1 MRHNA, CDR2 SNTAGT. This chain's CDR3 is CASKDRAIRL.

The chain carries TRBV11-2 and TRBJ1-1; TRBD1 might be the D (5 bases). Trimming removed 4 bases at V and 0 bases at J, with 12 bases between. This CDR3 has 15 residues. The germline V gene encodes CDR1 SGHAT and CDR2 FQNNGV. CDR3 coding DNA: TGTGCCAGCAGCTCCATGGGGGGGATGAACACTGAAGCTTTCTTT. It translates to CASSSMGGMNTEAFF.

This clone was seen a handful of times. The V and J genes are TRBV2 and TRBJ1-2; a possible D gene is TRBD1 (6 bases). This CDR3 has 12 amino acids. V lost 7 bases and J lost 7, with 13 bases in between. The germline CDR1 and CDR2 sequences are SNHLY and FYNNEI. CDR3 nucleotide sequence: TGTGCCAGCACCACAGGGTCAGGTGGCTACACCTTC. Translating it yields CASTTGSGGYTF. The whole variable domain, filled in from reference TRBV2 and TRBJ1-2, reads EPEVTQTPSHQVTQMGQEVILRCVPISNHLYFYWYRQILGQKVEFLVSFYNNEISEKSEIFDDQFSVERPDGSNFTLKIRSTKLEDSAMYFCASTTGSGGYTFGSGTRLTVV.

This chain uses TRBV5-6 with TRBJ2-3; 8 nucleotides match TRBD1. Per the germline V gene, CDR1 is SGHDT and CDR2 is YYEEEE. The CDR3 length is 16 residues. V lost 4 bases, J lost 3 bases, and 10 bases stayed unmatched. The CDR3 loop reads CASSQGAQRGTDTQYF. The DNA for the CDR3 is TGTGCCAGCAGCCAGGGGGCCCAGAGAGGGACAGATACGCAGTATTTT.

In the case of this clone: One end of the junction fails to match germline, which may point to a read error. The chain links TRBV5-6 to TRBJ2-1, with D uncertain. CDR3 size: 11 residues. Germline V gene sequence: CDR1 SGHDT, CDR2 YYEEEE. The CDR3, as DNA: TGTGCCAGCAGCTTGGTAGGACCGCAACTCTTC. Translating it yields CASSLVGPQLF. Looking up the rest from reference TRBV5-6 and TRBJ2-1 gives the full variable domain: DAGVTQSPTHLIKTRGQQVTLRCSPKSGHDTVSWYQQALGQGPQFIFQYYEEEERQRGNFPDRFSGHQFPNYSSELNVNALLLGDSALYLCASSLVGPQLFGPGTRLTVL.

The chain has TRBV4-3 and TRBJ1-4; 7 bases agree with TRBD1. J was trimmed by 8 bases and V by 1 base; bases with no gene match: 13. The CDR3 extends over 17 amino acids. CDR1 and CDR2 from the germline V gene are LGHNA and YSLEER. The CDR3 sequence: CASSQGPPGQINEKLFF. DNA for the CDR3: TGCGCCAGCAGCCAAGGGCCCCCGGGACAGATAAACGAAAAACTGTTTTTT.

The DNA of the CDR3 is TGTGCCACCAGCAGAGATCAGTCCTTCTACGAGCAGTACTTC. Its translation: CATSRDQSFYEQYF. The V gene is TRBV15, the J gene TRBJ2-7; D is unresolved. Trimming stripped 0 bases from V and 3 bases from J, with 9 bases between. The CDR3 runs 14 residues. Per the germline V gene, CDR1 is LNHNV and CDR2 is YYDKDF (reference sequence).

The chain uses TRBV6-5 and TRBJ2-1; a possible D gene is TRBD1 (5 bases). The CDR3 length is 13 residues. The ends were cut back, 4 bases at V and 5 bases at J, with 9 bases in the middle. Germline V gene data show CDR1 as MNHEY and CDR2 as SVGAGI. DNA of the CDR3: TGTGCCAGCAGTTCGGACATAAACAATGAGCAGTTCTTC. It yields the protein CASSSDINNEQFF.

This sequence joins TRBV7-9 and TRBJ1-2, with D unclear. Germline V gene sequence: CDR1 SEHNR, CDR2 FQNEAQ (reference sequence). The CDR3 extends over 15 amino acids. Trimming stripped 1 base from V and 1 base from J, with 10 bases between. CDR3 region: CASSLEFWSNYGYTF. The CDR3 DNA reads TGTGCCAGCAGCTTAGAATTCTGGAGTAACTATGGCTACACCTTC.

The chain links TRBV5-5 to TRBJ1-2, with unresolved D. The germline V and J ends were trimmed by 4 bases and 3 bases, with 10 bases remaining between them. CDR1 is SGHKS, CDR2 YYEKEE, per germline (reference sequence). The CDR3 loop spans 13 amino acids. CDR3 region: CASSRGIDYGYTF. In DNA form, the CDR3 reads TGTGCCAGCAGCCGGGGAATAGACTATGGCTACACCTTC.

The chain recombines TRBV4-3 with TRBJ1-4, with D possibly TRBD1 on 6 matching bases. CDR1 LGHNA and CDR2 YSLEER come from the germline V gene. With 4 bases removed from V and 2 bases from J, the gap between germline ends came to 20 bases. The length of the CDR3 is 18 residues. DNA for the CDR3: TGCGCCAGCAGCCGGAACAGGGACTCGGGGGTCACTAATGAAAAACTGTTTTTT. This sequence encodes CASSRNRDSGVTNEKLFF.

The chain is built from TRBV6-5 and TRBJ1-2; D unresolved. V was shortened by 7 bases and J by 2 bases, with 11 bases between the two germline ends. CDR3 length: 13 amino acids. Germline V gene lookup returns CDR1 MNHEY and CDR2 SVGAGI. CDR3 protein: CASTQGPNYGYTF. CDR3 coding DNA: TGTGCCAGCACACAAGGGCCCAACTATGGCTACACCTTC.

V usage is TRBV7-9 and J usage is TRBJ1-4; tentative D call: TRBD1 (6 bases). The V gene's germline CDR1 is SEHNR and CDR2 FQNEAQ (reference sequence). There are 12 residues in the CDR3. The CDR3 sequence: CAGGASNEKLFF. Written as DNA, the CDR3 is TGTGCGGGGGGCGCGTCTAATGAAAAACTGTTTTTT.

The V and J genes are TRBV7-2 and TRBJ2-3, with D possibly matching TRBD2 (6 bases). The ends were cut back, 1 base at V and 0 bases at J, with 14 bases in the middle. Per germline, CDR1 SGHTA and CDR2 FQGNSA. This CDR3 region has 17 residues. The CDR3, as DNA: TGTGCCAGCAGCTTAGGGGATCGAGCGGGCAGCACAGATACGCAGTATTTT. Translation: CASSLGDRAGSTDTQYF.

This clone has a single count. The chain has TRBV14 and TRBJ1-2; D possibly corresponds to TRBD1 (5 bases). V was clipped by 0 bases and J by 4 bases, with 12 bases between them. CDR3 length: 15 amino acids. Germline CDR1 and CDR2: SGHDN and FVKESK. CDR3: CASSQDLGEAYGYTF. The CDR3 region has the DNA TGTGCCAGCAGCCAAGATCTGGGGGAGGCCTATGGCTACACCTTC.

The rearrangement uses TRBV4-1 and TRBJ1-5, with 7 bases that match TRBD1. Germline V gene sequence: CDR1 MGHRA, CDR2 YSYEKL. V trimming: 4 bases; J trimming: 7 bases; junction bases outside the gene matches: 10. The CDR3 sequence is 15 residues long. CDR3: CASSPETGYGQPQHF. The CDR3 DNA follows: TGCGCCAGCAGCCCCGAGACAGGGTATGGCCAGCCCCAGCATTTT.

In this sample, this clone turned up once. This chain uses TRBV29-1 with TRBJ1-2; D unclear. CDR1 is SQVTM, CDR2 ANQGSEA, per germline. The CDR3 length is 11 residues. V was shortened by 6 bases and J by 9 bases, with 14 bases between the two germline ends. CDR3 DNA: TGCAGCGTCGCTTCGGTAGAACGCTACACCTTC. Amino acids: CSVASVERYTF. The whole variable domain, filled in from reference TRBV29-1 and TRBJ1-2, reads SAVISQKPSRDICQRGTSLTIQCQVDSQVTMMFWYRQQPGQSLTLIATANQGSEATYESGFVIDKFPISRPNLTFSTLTVSNMSPEDSSIYLCSVASVERYTFGSGTRLTVV.

The V and J genes are TRBV18 and TRBJ1-3; D ambiguous. The CDR3 contains 16 residues. Germline V gene data show CDR1 as KGHSH and CDR2 as LQKENI. V gave up 2 bases and J gave up 3 bases, with 14 bases separating them. CDR3 sequence (DNA): TGTGCCAGCTCACCAATGGCAGGCCCCCATGGAAACACCATATATTTT. This translates into CASSPMAGPHGNTIYF. Together with reference TRBV18 and TRBJ1-3, the CDR3 gives the full variable domain: NAGVMQNPRHLVRRRGQEARLRCSPMKGHSHVYWYRQLPEEGLKFMVYLQKENIIDESGMPKERFSAEFPKEGPSILRIQQVVRGDSAAYFCASSPMAGPHGNTIYFGEGSWLTVV.

The V gene is TRBV15, the J gene TRBJ1-1; TRBD1 aligns across 8 bases. The CDR3 covers 13 residues. After removal of 7 bases from V and 4 bases from J, the junction contained 5 bases not matched to a gene. CDR1 and CDR2 (germline): LNHNV, YYDKDF (reference sequence). DNA of the CDR3: TGTGCCACCAACAAGGACAGGGTCACTGAAGCTTTCTTT. This encodes CATNKDRVTEAFF.

The chain carries TRBV6-5 and TRBJ2-1; D is possibly TRBD2 (6 bases). The CDR3 totals 16 residues. Trimming removed 3 bases at V and 8 bases at J, with 20 bases between. CDR1 and CDR2 from the germline V gene are MNHEY and SVGAGI. DNA of the CDR3: TGTGCCAGCAGTTATACTCCGGGTAGCCCGGGGGATGAGCAGTTCTTC. Translated, it gives CASSYTPGSPGDEQFF.